This TCR beta chain was found in a study of OX40 agonist ivuxolimab in advanced cancers. TCRdb's table, derived via immunoSEQ multiplex PCR, lists solely in-frame clones and lacks some. The table lists approximately 40,000 clones, approximately 80% of them singletons, with 6.5% to 8% in the top ten. Germline V lookup: CDR1 SGHAT, CDR2 FQNNGV. The CDR3 has 16 amino acids. Trimming stripped 5 bases from V and 0 bases from J, with 14 bases between. The clonotype originates from an adult with an advanced solid tumor such as melanoma, head and neck, liver or kidney cancer. This chain uses TRBV11-2 with TRBJ1-5; D may be TRBD1 (6 bases). The sequenced sample was CD4+ or CD8+ T cells sorted from blood, obtained in a trial of the OX40 agonist ivuxolimab. The CDR3 region is CASSPGQFYSNQPQHF. The CDR3 region has the DNA TGTGCCAGCAGCCCCGGACAGTTTTATAGCAATCAGCCCCAGCATTTT.